Here is one TCR beta chain with its context. The repertoire was sequenced with immunoSEQ multiplex PCR; TCRdb's copy has only in-frame clones and lacks some. The top ten clones hold approximately 7.9% of a sample with fewer than 75,000 clones, about four fifths of them seen once. Isocitrate dehydrogenase mutation was absent in all glioblastoma patients. These data come from a study of glioma-infiltrating T cells after dendritic cell vaccination. Trimming shortened V by 4 bases and J by 8 bases, and 18 bases separated the two germline ends. The CDR3 length is 14 residues. Germline V lookup: CDR1 SGHRS, CDR2 YFSETQ.

This receptor was taken from a human donor with glioblastoma. The specimen was blood, collected before dendritic cell vaccination. The rearrangement links TRBV5-1 to TRBJ1-2; D may be TRBD1 (6 bases). The CDR3 DNA reads TGCGCCAGCAGCCCCCGGGGGGGCTCTATGGGCTACACCTTC. It yields the protein CASSPRGGSMGYTF.